This record concerns one TCR beta chain sequence. What it binds is not known. The authors ran a second PCR of 7 to 11 cycles using a sample-barcoded 5' primer and a J-beta primer mix. A single record per CDR3 protein comes from TCRdb applying MiXCR to the 5' RACE reads. The repertoire holds 700,000 or so distinct CDR3 sequences, with about a fifth as singletons. The junction had 8 bases not matched to a gene; V was cut back by 1 base and J by 8 bases. CDR3 length: 15 amino acids. Roughly 9.8 milliliters of peripheral blood were drawn from each donor. The sample originates from a study of blood T cells in healthy people across ages. Findings and caveats of the study: PBMCs were not sorted, which prevented a conclusive comparison of naive versus antigen-experienced cells. Correlation between TCR beta diversity and naive T cell percentage was strong. Both higher diversity and more naive CD4+ cells marked long-lived donors when set against aged donors.

What was sequenced was blood. The clonotype comes from a man between 65 and 85 years old in good health. The J gene is TRBJ2-1, the V gene TRBV12-3 or TRBV12-4, with 7 nucleotides matching TRBD2. CDR3 nucleotide sequence: TGTGCCAGCAGTTTAGGTAGGACTAGATTGTATGAGCAGTTCTTC. Amino acids: CASSLGRTRLYEQFF.